This entry describes one T cell receptor beta chain. This clone showed up just a few times. It lacks a known antigen. Nothing much larger sits one base from this clone, and base qualities are not available. Including the terminal cysteine and phenylalanine, the CDR3 comprises 13 residues. Of all the DNA, just the CDR3 is kept, 39 bases in frame from base 1. For CDR1 and CDR2, the germline V gene lists SGHDN and FVKESK. Between the V and J ends, shortened by 8 bases and 6 bases respectively, the junction contains 15 bases. The cohort consisted of more than 650 healthy bone marrow donors. Cohort members were all nominally healthy when sampled, although unrecorded immune exposures were likely present. The donor was CMV seropositive and was included in the group of 289 seropositive cohort members. Every donor gave a peripheral blood sample, and the peripheral blood mononuclear cells from that sample were used for TCR beta sequencing. The Qiagen DNeasy Blood Extraction Kit was used to extract genomic DNA from the blood cell samples.

The sample belongs to a study of cytomegalovirus exposure and HLA in healthy donors (dated by TCRdb to about 2017). In terms of the full investigation: According to an earlier analysis of 587 of the donors, about 179 million T cells yielded roughly 100 million unique TCR beta sequences and around 280 Gb of sequence data. An early release that covered roughly 600 HLA-typed donors contained around 300 gigabases of sequencing data and tens of millions of unique TCR sequences. Of the roughly 400 genotyped donors, around 81% fell in the genetic ancestry cluster associated with self-reported Caucasian donors. The aim of the study was to test whether cataloging public T cell receptors could identify signatures of past pathogen exposure. The study profiled the T cell repertoires of fewer than 850 subjects by immunosequencing and related them to cytomegalovirus serostatus. A separate validation cohort of 100 to 150 different subjects was used in addition to the roughly 700-subject first cohort. The study combined high-throughput TCR immunosequencing, statistical association of individual TCRs with disease status, and machine learning to predict cytomegalovirus infection status. In a later analysis, previously published TCR beta repertoires from 666 donors were re-analyzed and high-resolution HLA genotyping was added so that TCR occurrence patterns could be studied. The later analysis used no new phenotypic data to find candidate immune exposures, relying instead on TCR beta sequences and their occurrence across donors. In an earlier analysis of 587 of the donors, high-throughput TCR beta sequencing was used to judge whether each TCR beta V gene segment behaved as functional or pseudogenic. Donor age, sex, ethnicity and CMV serostatus were collected together with the repertoire data. A later genetic analysis took genome-wide SNP genotypes for about 55% of the roughly 700 donors and used that subset as a discovery cohort. Every discovery cohort repertoire had been produced on one sequencing platform. Class I and class II HLA loci were covered by the typing at four-digit resolution. The number of typed donors differed by locus: 629-630 for A, B, C, DRB1 and DQB1; approximately 520 for DQA1; around 610 for DPA1; and about 450 for DPB1. Four or five DR-DQ haplotypes were handled as single units for association and clustering, since linkage in the cohort was strong. Among roughly 400 genotyped donors of the cohort, an average of approximately 240,000 unique TCR beta nucleotide sequences was sequenced per donor, of which 15% to 20% were non-productive.

Study-level results and caveats: In a later analysis, the rate of TCR association differed among HLA loci, with DRB1 alleles having the most associated TCRs and HLA-C alleles having the fewest. According to a later analysis, parvovirus B19, influenza, CMV and Epstein-Barr virus appeared linked to several top co-occurrence clusters. In a later analysis, HLA-associated TCR beta chains were found to be more clonally expanded and to have lower generation probabilities than equally common non-associated chains. According to the authors, the approach could potentially be generalized to other disease states and immunological phenotypes. In the study, around 160 TCR beta chains were listed as associated with cytomegalovirus. The cohort was sequenced for TCR beta chains only, and without alpha or paired-chain data the features that could be detected were limited. HLA typing was unavailable for some donors at each locus, so association tests used only the typed subset. A later analysis associated 16,951 TCR beta sequences with specific HLA alleles at a false discovery rate of 0.05. The earlier analysis of approximately 590 of the donors excluded around 17 rarely observed V segments, including chromosome 9 orphons, because counts were too low. A later analysis found that most CMV-associated TCR beta chains appeared HLA-restricted, with HLA associations seemingly driven largely by CMV exposure. In vitro tests confirmed that a few of the cytomegalovirus-associated TCR beta chains recognize cytomegalovirus antigens. Most TCR sequences were observed very rarely across donors, whereas some public TCRs were present in many individuals. In a later genetic analysis, a missense DCLRE1C variant was associated with V-gene and J-gene trimming of TCR beta chains, and the association was replicated in an independent cohort. In an earlier analysis of some 500 of the donors, most TCR beta V segments were observed in productive rearrangements about 90% or about 30% of the time, broadly matching IMGT annotations. The classifier was reported to diagnose cytomegalovirus status with high specificity and sensitivity in both the original and validation cohorts. A further reported finding was that TCR beta sequences accurately predicted the HLA-A and HLA-B alleles for most subjects in the first cohort. In a later genetic analysis, fewer N-insertions in productive TCRs were reported among donors in an Asian-associated ancestry cluster than the approximately 710-donor mean. A group of highly shared sequence variants was considered likely to be a technical artifact of the sequencing pipeline. Some IMGT-functional V segments, including TRBV6-2 and TRBV6-3, could not be told apart with the 87-base-pair reads, so those segments were excluded. Immune exposure information for the cohort was limited to CMV serostatus. Presence/absence analyses assumed roughly uniform sequencing depth across donors, an assumption that may not hold. Strong co-occurrence of HLA alleles, especially DR and DQ, made assigning TCR associations to individual alleles difficult. Correlated functional status among segregating V segments might reflect linkage disequilibrium, but an unknown experimental factor could not be ruled out.

To prepare the library, the immunoSEQ multiplex PCR assay was applied. The multiplex PCR relied on a mix of 60 forward primers for TCR Vbeta segments and 13 reverse primers for TCR Jbeta segments. The CDR3 region of rearranged TCR beta genes was amplified from genomic DNA by a multiplex PCR assay. The amplified TCR beta libraries were sequenced on the Illumina HiSeq System as 87-base-pair reads. For the original study's pipeline: In a later analysis, some 80 million unique TCR beta chains were counted across the 500 to 850 repertoires, and roughly 10 million of these chains were shared by at least two donors. A nearest-neighbor algorithm error-corrected the raw reads and collapsed the reads into unique sequences, merging closely related sequences to remove PCR and sequencing errors. To assign V, D and J gene segments, CDR3 sequences were aligned to IMGT reference sequences. For a sequence to be retained, a match of at least six nucleotides to both a V gene segment and a J gene segment was required. Rearrangements were called productive when the CDR3 lacked stop codons and stayed in frame with V and J; all others were non-productive. Following IMGT convention, CDR3 was defined as the stretch from the second conserved V-encoded cysteine to the conserved J-encoded phenylalanine. The earlier analysis of 500 to 600 of the donors excluded sequences that lacked an unambiguous match to a single V gene segment. An earlier analysis of about 590 of the donors classified V segments as functional when productive rearrangements were above 56.7% and as segregating when the standard deviation between donors was above 5%. A statistical classification framework was developed to diagnose cytomegalovirus status using the catalog of TCR beta chain sequences. V and J gene assignment, in a later analysis, came from comparing TCR nucleotide sequences with IMGT/GENE-DB human TR gene sequences. The TCRdist pipeline was used in a later analysis to assign CDR3 sequences and most-parsimonious VDJ recombination scenarios. In a later analysis, every TCR beta chain was defined by the combination of its CDR3 amino acid sequence and its V-gene family, and reads without a unique V-gene family were dropped. In a later analysis, 450 to 600 highly shared, low-generation-probability nucleotide sequences were removed to address suspected cross-contamination and a sequencing artifact. In a later analysis, a clonal expansion index for each public chain was calculated from normalized within-repertoire ranks of inferred template counts. Generation probabilities in a later analysis came from a VDJ recombination model fitted to out-of-frame rearrangements, and those results were checked against IGoR. Hypergeometric tests were used in a later analysis to score TCR-TCR, TCR-HLA and TCR-CMV co-occurrence, with a repertoire-size bias correction applied to the TCR pairs. A later analysis estimated false discovery rates by permuting HLA or CMV assignments 20 times. In a later analysis, co-occurring TCRs were grouped using DBSCAN, with TCRdist sequence similarity added in when clustering inside HLA-allele-positive subsets. Repertoires with fewer than 30,000 or more than 120,000 public chains, plus five repertoires with anomalous nucleotide sharing, were excluded from co-occurrence clustering. Not all clones reach the TCRdb copy of this immuneACCESS table, which keeps in-frame sequences only. Checked studies attribute under half of the gap to unresolved V genes and leave the rest unexplained. D and trimming were read from the DNA, whereas the V and J calls and clone size are those reported in that table. Recorded for this sample are 100,000 or so clones; approximately 72% of them occurred a single time. The ten top clones hold 13% to 15% of the sample.

The sequenced sample was PBMCs. The chain joins TRBV14 to TRBJ2-3; a weak D assignment points to TRBD2 (5 bases agree). The origin of this receptor is a male donor in good health and CMV-seropositive. The DNA reads TGTGCCAGCGGACCCCACCGCGGGGATACGCAGTATTTT. Its protein reads: CASGPHRGDTQYF. The full variable domain, completed from the reference TRBV14 and TRBJ2-3 proteins outside the CDR3, reads EAGVTQFPSHSVIEKGQTVTLRCDPISGHDNLYWYRRVMGKEIKFLLHFVKESKQDESGMPNNRFLAERTGGTYSTLKVQPAELEDSGVYFCASGPHRGDTQYFGPGTRLTVL.